What follows are 8 T cell receptor beta chains derived from one specimen sequenced in a study of T cell repertoires in cytomegalovirus infection. TCRdb recomputed calls from the reads with MiXCR, one row per CDR3 protein. The sample has 150,000 to 200,000 distinct CDR3 sequences, about 30% seen once. Sequenced input: PBMCs. The receptors stem from a human donor in good health (CMV status not recorded). Some clones in this sample may be carry-over from other donors' samples.

The chain joins TRBV7-9 to TRBJ2-1, with D possibly being TRBD1 (6 bases). CDR3 length equals 19 residues. The V gene lost 6 bases and the J gene lost 10 bases, with 34 bases spanning the gap. Germline CDR1 is SEHNR and CDR2 is FQNEAQ (reference sequence). The CDR3 DNA reads as TGTGCCAGCAGTTCCCCCTTGGAGCCTCGTAGGGGGTCCACTGGGGAGCAGTTCTTC. It encodes CASSSPLEPRRGSTGEQFF.

This clonotype was found a few times. V gene TRBV11-1 combines with J gene TRBJ2-2, with TRBD2 matching over 8 bases. J lost 4 bases, V lost 3 bases, and 13 bases had no gene match. This CDR3 spans 18 amino acids. Germline loops: CDR1 SGHAT, CDR2 FQDESV (reference sequence). The CDR3 DNA is TGTGCCAGCAGCTTGCTTTCAACTAGCGGTGATTTCACCGGGGAGCTGTTTTTT. Encoded protein: CASSLLSTSGDFTGELFF.

The J gene is TRBJ1-1, the V gene TRBV5-1; D call uncertain. Germline values: CDR1 SGHRS, CDR2 YFSETQ. The germline V and J ends were trimmed by 6 bases and 1 base, with 13 bases remaining between them. The CDR3 loop spans 14 amino acids. Here the CDR3 reads CASTHDLSNTEAFF. The CDR3 nucleotides are TGCGCCAGCACCCATGACTTGTCGAACACTGAAGCTTTCTTT.

The chain links TRBV2 to TRBJ2-7; D unresolved. This CDR3 spans 15 amino acids. CDR1 and CDR2 from the germline V gene are SNHLY and FYNNEI. V lost 10 bases to trimming and J lost 5 bases, with 24 bases between them. DNA of the CDR3: TGTGCCACGGAGAGGACGGCAGGTCAGCAAAACGAGCAGTACTTC. Its translation is CATERTAGQQNEQYF.

The V gene is TRBV7-9, the J gene TRBJ1-2; 10 bases fit TRBD1. CDR1 and CDR2 (germline): SEHNR, FQNEAQ (reference sequence). The junction had 3 bases not matched to a gene; V was cut back by 5 bases and J by 0 bases. The CDR3 runs 15 residues. The chain's CDR3 is CASSDGTGANYGYTF. In DNA, the CDR3 is TGTGCCAGCAGCGACGGGACAGGGGCTAACTATGGCTACACCTTC.

This sequence joins TRBV6-4 and TRBJ1-1; no clear D. This CDR3 comprises 13 residues. Germline V gene lookup returns CDR1 MRHNA and CDR2 SNTAGT. The germline V and J ends were trimmed by 4 bases and 1 base, with 7 bases remaining between them. DNA for the CDR3: TGTGCCAGCAGTGCCGCCTCGAACACTGAAGCTTTCTTT. Protein product: CASSAASNTEAFF.

DNA of the CDR3: TGTGCCAGCAGGATGGGACAGGGGGCTGCGGATACGCAGTATTTT. Encoded protein: CASRMGQGAADTQYF. The chain combines TRBV6-8 with TRBJ2-3; 12 bases are shared with TRBD1. The V and J ends lost 6 bases and 6 bases, in that order; junction bases with no gene match: 7. Per the germline V gene, CDR1 is MNHGY and CDR2 is SAAAGT. The CDR3 runs to 15 residues.

V gene TRBV20-1 combines with J gene TRBJ2-7; tentatively, D is TRBD2 (5 bases). This CDR3 region has 14 residues. V lost 0 bases and J 3 bases, leaving 12 bases between the germline ends. CDR1 is DFQATT and CDR2 is SNEGSKA in the germline V gene (reference sequence). CDR3 residues: CSAREGISGYEQYF. The CDR3 DNA sequence: TGCAGTGCTAGAGAAGGTATCAGCGGCTACGAGCAGTACTTC.